Below, 13 T cell receptor beta chains from the same sample are listed, as sequenced in a study of blood T cell repertoires in COVID-19. Libraries were prepared by immunoSEQ multiplex PCR; TCRdb keeps only in-frame clonotypes and omits some of them. The sample holds approximately 240,000 clones, 83% seen once. The sequenced material came from peripheral blood. The receptors shown here come from a human donor in a cohort sampled during active COVID-19.

This clone was observed a single time. J is TRBJ1-2 and V is TRBV30; D is ambiguous. V was clipped by 0 bases and J by 8 bases, with 13 bases between them. The CDR3 is 13 residues long. The germline V gene encodes CDR1 GTSNPN and CDR2 SVGIG (reference sequence). In nucleotides, the CDR3 is TGTGCCTGGAGTGTCCGGAGGGATAGAGGCTACACCTTC. Amino acids: CAWSVRRDRGYTF.

This chain joins TRBV19 and TRBJ2-5, with 9 bases aligning to TRBD1. The germline V gene has CDR1 LNHDA and CDR2 SQIVND (reference sequence). The CDR3 contains 14 residues. V lost 3 bases to trimming and J lost 5 bases; unmatched junction nucleotides: 4. CDR3 residues: CASSITGGLETQYF. Here the CDR3 DNA reads TGTGCCAGTAGTATTACAGGGGGCTTGGAGACCCAGTACTTC.

The table lists this clone with a count of one. The V and J genes are TRBV5-1 and TRBJ2-7; perhaps TRBD1 as D (7 bases). V was trimmed by 5 bases and J by 3 bases, leaving 15 bases between them. The CDR3 covers 14 residues. The germline gives CDR1 SGHRS, CDR2 YFSETQ. CDR3 in amino acids: CASSSGDSFYEQYF. The CDR3 bases are TGCGCCAGCAGTTCGGGGGACAGTTTCTACGAGCAGTACTTC.

The gene calls are TRBV3-1 (or the pseudogene TRBV3-2) and TRBJ1-2, with D possibly TRBD1 on 5 matching bases. Germline lookup yields CDR1 LGHDT and CDR2 YNNKEL (reference sequence). Trimming cost V 1 base and J 2 bases, with 17 bases left between them. This CDR3 spans 17 amino acids. CDR3 region: CASSQGFRGISNYGYTF. The CDR3 region has the DNA TGTGCCAGCAGCCAAGGGTTTAGGGGCATATCGAACTATGGCTACACCTTC.

This chain uses TRBV6-5 with TRBJ2-7; D call uncertain. There are 10 residues in the CDR3. The V end was cut by 11 bases, the J end by 5 bases, with 10 bases between. From germline, CDR1 is MNHEY and CDR2 SVGAGI. CDR3 coding DNA: TGTGCCTCCAGGTGGAACGAGCAGTACTTC. Residues: CASRWNEQYF.

The chain has TRBV9 and TRBJ2-1; D is unclear. Trimming left V 0 bases short and J 4 bases short, with 5 bases between. This CDR3 contains 13 residues. Germline V gene data show CDR1 as SGDLS and CDR2 as YYNGEE. CDR3 in amino acids: CASSVGAYNEQFF. The CDR3 region has the DNA TGTGCCAGCAGCGTAGGCGCGTACAATGAGCAGTTCTTC.

This chain uses TRBV12-5 with TRBJ2-1; 9 positions match TRBD2. The CDR3 spans 18 residues. Trimming took 1 base from V and 2 from J; bases not matched to a gene: 9. CDR1 and CDR2 (germline): LGHNT, FRNRAP. The CDR3 region is CASGLGPYSGRPYNEQFF. As DNA, the CDR3 is TGTGCTAGTGGTTTGGGCCCTTATAGCGGGAGACCCTACAATGAGCAGTTCTTC.

CDR3 coding DNA: TGTGCCAGCAGTGACTCGTACAGGGGCGATAACAATGAGCAGTTCTTC. This sequence encodes CASSDSYRGDNNEQFF. The rearrangement uses TRBV6-4 and TRBJ2-1, with 7 bases matching TRBD1. The CDR3 extends over 16 amino acids. The J segment lost 5 bases and the V segment lost 0 bases, leaving 7 bases of the junction unmatched. CDR1 is MRHNA and CDR2 is SNTAGT in the germline V gene.

The chain joins TRBV3-1 (or the pseudogene TRBV3-2) to TRBJ2-3; tentatively, D is TRBD2 (6 bases). Trimming shortened V by 5 bases and J by 4 bases, and 7 bases separated the two germline ends. Germline CDR1 reads LGHDT; CDR2 reads YNNKEL (reference sequence). CDR3 length: 12 residues. Here the CDR3 reads CASSGEADTQYF. CDR3 sequence (DNA): TGTGCCAGCAGCGGGGAGGCAGATACGCAGTATTTT.

The chain carries TRBV18 and TRBJ2-7; 7 nucleotides match TRBD1. The CDR3 runs to 13 residues. V lost 1 base, J lost 5 bases, and 2 bases stayed unmatched. Germline V CDR1 and CDR2: KGHSH, LQKENI. The DNA for the CDR3 is TGTGCCAGCTCACCACAGGGACAGAACGAGCAGTACTTC. Translated, it gives CASSPQGQNEQYF.

The chain has TRBV18 and TRBJ2-7; a possible D gene is TRBD1 (6 bases). Germline CDR1 is KGHSH and CDR2 is LQKENI. The CDR3 length is 14 residues. The ends were cut back, 2 bases at V and 7 bases at J, with 15 bases in the middle. The CDR3 reads CASSPVQVGGEQYF. The DNA for the CDR3 is TGTGCCAGCTCACCAGTTCAGGTAGGGGGAGAGCAGTACTTC. Full variable domain (missing parts from reference TRBV18 and TRBJ2-7): NAGVMQNPRHLVRRRGQEARLRCSPMKGHSHVYWYRQLPEEGLKFMVYLQKENIIDESGMPKERFSAEFPKEGPSILRIQQVVRGDSAAYFCASSPVQVGGEQYFGPGTRLTVT.

This clone was recorded at least ten times. V usage is TRBV6-4 and J usage is TRBJ2-1; 9 nucleotides agree with TRBD1. Losses at the gene ends were 4 bases for V and 1 base for J; bases not matched to a gene: 2. CDR3 length equals 15 residues. The V gene's germline CDR1 is MRHNA and CDR2 SNTAGT. The CDR3 protein is CASSAGQGSYNEQFF. CDR3 in DNA: TGTGCCAGCAGTGCAGGACAGGGGTCCTACAATGAGCAGTTCTTC.

Only a few counts were recorded for this clone. V gene TRBV7-3 combines with J gene TRBJ2-1, with a tentative D call TRBD2 (5 bases). This CDR3 spans 14 amino acids. Germline V gives CDR1 SGHTA, CDR2 FQGTGA. Trimming left V 1 base short and J 5 bases short, with 9 bases between. CDR3 amino acids: CASSLMRVDNEQFF. The CDR3 DNA follows: TGTGCCAGCAGCTTAATGAGGGTGGACAATGAGCAGTTCTTC.